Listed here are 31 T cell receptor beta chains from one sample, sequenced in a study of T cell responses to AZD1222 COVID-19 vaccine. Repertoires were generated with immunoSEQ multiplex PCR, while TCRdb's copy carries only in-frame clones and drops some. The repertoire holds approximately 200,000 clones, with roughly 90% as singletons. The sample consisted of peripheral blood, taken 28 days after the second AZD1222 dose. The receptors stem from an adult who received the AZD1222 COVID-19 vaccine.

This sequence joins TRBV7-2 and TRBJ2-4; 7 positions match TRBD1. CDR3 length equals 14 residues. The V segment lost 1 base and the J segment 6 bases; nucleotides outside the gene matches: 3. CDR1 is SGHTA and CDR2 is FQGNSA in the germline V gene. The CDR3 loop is CASSLGGGLNIQYF. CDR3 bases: TGTGCCAGCAGCTTAGGAGGGGGCCTAAACATTCAGTACTTC.

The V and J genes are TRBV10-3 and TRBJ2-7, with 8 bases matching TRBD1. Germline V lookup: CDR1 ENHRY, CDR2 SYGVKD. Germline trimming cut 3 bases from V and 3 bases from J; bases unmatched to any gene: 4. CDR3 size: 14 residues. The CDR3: CAISDRTGNYEQYF. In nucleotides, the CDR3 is TGTGCCATCAGTGACAGGACAGGGAACTACGAGCAGTACTTC.

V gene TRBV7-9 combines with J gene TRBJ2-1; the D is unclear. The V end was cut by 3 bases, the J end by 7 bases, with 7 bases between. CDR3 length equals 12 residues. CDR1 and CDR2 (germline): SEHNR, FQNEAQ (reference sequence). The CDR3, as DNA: TGTGCCAGCAGCTTCTTAGCTAATGAGCAGTTCTTC. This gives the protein CASSFLANEQFF.

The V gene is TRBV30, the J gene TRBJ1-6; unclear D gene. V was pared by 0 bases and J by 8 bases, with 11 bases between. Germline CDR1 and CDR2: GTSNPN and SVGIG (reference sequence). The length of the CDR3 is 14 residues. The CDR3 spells CAWSVRVTDSPLHF. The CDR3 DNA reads TGTGCCTGGAGTGTACGGGTGACCGATTCACCCCTCCACTTT.

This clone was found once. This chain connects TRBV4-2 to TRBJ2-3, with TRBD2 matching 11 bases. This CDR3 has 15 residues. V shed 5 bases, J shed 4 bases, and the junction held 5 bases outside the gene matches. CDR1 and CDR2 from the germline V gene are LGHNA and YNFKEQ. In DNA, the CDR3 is TGTGCCAGCAGCTTCGGGACTAGCGGCTCAGATACGCAGTATTTT. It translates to CASSFGTSGSDTQYF.

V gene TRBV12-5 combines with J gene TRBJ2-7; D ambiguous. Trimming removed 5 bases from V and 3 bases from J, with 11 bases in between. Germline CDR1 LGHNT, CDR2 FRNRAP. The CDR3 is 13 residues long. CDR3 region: CASGLSVIYEQYF. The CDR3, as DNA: TGTGCTAGTGGTCTCTCCGTGATCTACGAGCAGTACTTC.

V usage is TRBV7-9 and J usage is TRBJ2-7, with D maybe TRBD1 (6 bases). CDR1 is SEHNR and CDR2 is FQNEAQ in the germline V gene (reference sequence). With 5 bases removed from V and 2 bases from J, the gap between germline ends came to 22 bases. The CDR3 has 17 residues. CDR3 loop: CASSPFPGTRGPYEQYF. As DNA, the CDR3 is TGTGCCAGCAGCCCATTCCCCGGGACAAGGGGCCCCTACGAGCAGTACTTC.

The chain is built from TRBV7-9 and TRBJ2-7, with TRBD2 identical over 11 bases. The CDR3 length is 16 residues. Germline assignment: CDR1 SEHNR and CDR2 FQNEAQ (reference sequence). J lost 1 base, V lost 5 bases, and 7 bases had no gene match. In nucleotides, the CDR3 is TGTGCCAGCAGCCCACCCGGGACTAGCGGTTCCTACGAGCAGTACTTC. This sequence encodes CASSPPGTSGSYEQYF.

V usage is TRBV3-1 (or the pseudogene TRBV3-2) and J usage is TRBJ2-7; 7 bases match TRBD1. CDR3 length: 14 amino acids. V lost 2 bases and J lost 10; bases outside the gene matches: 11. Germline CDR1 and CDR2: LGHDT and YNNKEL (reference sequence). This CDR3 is CASSQNRGPKEQYF. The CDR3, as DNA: TGTGCCAGCAGCCAAAACAGGGGCCCTAAGGAACAGTACTTC.

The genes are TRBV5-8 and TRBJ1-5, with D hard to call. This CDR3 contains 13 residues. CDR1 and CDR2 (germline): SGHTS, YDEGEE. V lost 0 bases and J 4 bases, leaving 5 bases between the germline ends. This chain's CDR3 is CASSLVPNQPQHF. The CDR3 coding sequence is TGTGCCAGCAGCTTGGTACCGAATCAGCCCCAGCATTTT.

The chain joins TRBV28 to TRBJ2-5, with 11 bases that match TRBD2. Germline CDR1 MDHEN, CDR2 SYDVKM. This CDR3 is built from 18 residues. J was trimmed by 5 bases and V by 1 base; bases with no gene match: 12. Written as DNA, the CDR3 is TGTGCCAGCAGTTTATTGGATAGCGGGAGGGCCCTCGGTGAGACCCAGTACTTC. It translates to CASSLLDSGRALGETQYF.

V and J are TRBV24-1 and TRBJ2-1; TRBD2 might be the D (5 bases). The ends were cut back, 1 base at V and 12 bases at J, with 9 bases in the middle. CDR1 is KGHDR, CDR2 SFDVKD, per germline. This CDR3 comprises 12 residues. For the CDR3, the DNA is TGTGCCACCAGTGATTTCGTTCGGGGGCAGTTCTTC. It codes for CATSDFVRGQFF.

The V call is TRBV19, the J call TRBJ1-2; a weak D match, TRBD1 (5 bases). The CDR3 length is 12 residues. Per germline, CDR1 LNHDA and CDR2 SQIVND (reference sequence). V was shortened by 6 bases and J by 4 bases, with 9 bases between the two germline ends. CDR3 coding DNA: TGTGCCAGTAGGTCCAGGGCCTATGGCTACACCTTC. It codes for CASRSRAYGYTF.

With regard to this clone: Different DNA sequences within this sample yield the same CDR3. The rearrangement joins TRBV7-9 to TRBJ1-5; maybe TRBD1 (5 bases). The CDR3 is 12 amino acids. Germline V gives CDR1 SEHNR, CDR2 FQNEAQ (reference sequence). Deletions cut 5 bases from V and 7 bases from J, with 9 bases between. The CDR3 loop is CASSPGGQPQHF. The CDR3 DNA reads TGTGCCAGCAGCCCCGGGGGGCAGCCCCAGCATTTT.

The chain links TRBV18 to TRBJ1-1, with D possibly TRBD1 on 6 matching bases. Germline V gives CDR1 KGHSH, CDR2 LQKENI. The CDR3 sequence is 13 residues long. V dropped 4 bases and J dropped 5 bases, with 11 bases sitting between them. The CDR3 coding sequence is TGTGCCAGCTCACAACAGGGCGGAACTGAAGCTTTCTTT. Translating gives CASSQQGGTEAFF.

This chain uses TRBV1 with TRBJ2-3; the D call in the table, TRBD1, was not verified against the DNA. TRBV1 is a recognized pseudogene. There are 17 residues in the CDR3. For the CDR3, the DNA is TGCACCAGCAGCCAAGATTACGGGACAGGTTCAACAGATACGCAGTATTTT. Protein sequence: CTSSQDYGTGSTDTQYF.

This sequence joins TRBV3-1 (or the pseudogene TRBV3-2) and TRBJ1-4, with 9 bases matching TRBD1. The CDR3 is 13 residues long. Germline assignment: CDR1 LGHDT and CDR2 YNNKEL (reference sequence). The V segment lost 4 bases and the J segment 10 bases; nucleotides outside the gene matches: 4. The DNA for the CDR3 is TGTGCCAGCAGCCCGACAGGGGGAGGAAAACTGTTTTTT. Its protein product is CASSPTGGGKLFF.

The CDR3 loop reads CASSLRLGGGLQTDTQYF. CDR3 in DNA: TGTGCCAGCAGCTTGCGATTGGGCGGAGGATTACAGACAGATACGCAGTATTTT. The rearrangement joins TRBV3-1 (or the pseudogene TRBV3-2) to TRBJ2-3, with D possibly TRBD2 on 5 matching bases. The CDR3 runs 18 residues. Trimming stripped 5 bases from V and 3 bases from J, with 24 bases between. Germline V gives CDR1 LGHDT, CDR2 YNNKEL (reference sequence).

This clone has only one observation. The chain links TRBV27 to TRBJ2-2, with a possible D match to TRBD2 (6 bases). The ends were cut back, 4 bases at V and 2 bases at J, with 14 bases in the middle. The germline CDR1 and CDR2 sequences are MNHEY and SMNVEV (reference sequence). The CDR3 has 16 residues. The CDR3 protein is CASSWGDGLNTGELFF. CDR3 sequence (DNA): TGTGCCAGCAGTTGGGGGGATGGACTCAACACCGGGGAGCTGTTTTTT.

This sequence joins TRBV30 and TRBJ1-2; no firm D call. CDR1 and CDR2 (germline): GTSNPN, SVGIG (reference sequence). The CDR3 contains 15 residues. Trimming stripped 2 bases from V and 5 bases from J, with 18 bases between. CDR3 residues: CAWSPLGVEFYGYTF. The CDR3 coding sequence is TGTGCCTGGAGTCCTCTCGGAGTAGAATTTTATGGCTACACCTTC.

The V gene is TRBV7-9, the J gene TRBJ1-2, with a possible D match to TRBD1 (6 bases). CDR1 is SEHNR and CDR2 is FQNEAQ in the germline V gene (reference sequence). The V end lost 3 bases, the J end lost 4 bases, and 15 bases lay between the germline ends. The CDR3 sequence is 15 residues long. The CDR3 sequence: CASSFSGGAGYGYTF. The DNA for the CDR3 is TGTGCCAGCAGCTTCTCGGGGGGCGCGGGCTATGGCTACACCTTC. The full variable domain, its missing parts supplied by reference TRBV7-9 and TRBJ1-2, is DTGVSQNPRHKITKRGQNVTFRCDPISEHNRLYWYRQTLGQGPEFLTYFQNEAQLEKSRLLSDRFSAERPKGSFSTLEIQRTEQGDSAMYLCASSFSGGAGYGYTFGSGTRLTVV.

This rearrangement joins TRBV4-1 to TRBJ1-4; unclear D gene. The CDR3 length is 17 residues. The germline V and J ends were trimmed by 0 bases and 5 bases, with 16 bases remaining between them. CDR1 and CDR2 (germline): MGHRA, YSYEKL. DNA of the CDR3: TGCGCCAGCAGCCAAGATCAGGCCTGGCTGGACAATGAAAAACTGTTTTTT. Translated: CASSQDQAWLDNEKLFF.

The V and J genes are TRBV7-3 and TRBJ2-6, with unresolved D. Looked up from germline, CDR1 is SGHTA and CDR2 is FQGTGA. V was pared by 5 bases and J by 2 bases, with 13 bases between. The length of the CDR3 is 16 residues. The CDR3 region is CASSATPRTGANVLTF. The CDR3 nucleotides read TGTGCCAGCAGCGCTACCCCAAGAACTGGGGCCAACGTCCTGACTTTC.

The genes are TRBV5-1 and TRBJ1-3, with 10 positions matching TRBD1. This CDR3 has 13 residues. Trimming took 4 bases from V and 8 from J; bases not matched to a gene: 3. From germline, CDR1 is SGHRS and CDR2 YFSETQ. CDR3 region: CASSVGQGDTIYF. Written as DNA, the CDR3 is TGCGCCAGCAGCGTAGGACAGGGGGACACCATATATTTT.

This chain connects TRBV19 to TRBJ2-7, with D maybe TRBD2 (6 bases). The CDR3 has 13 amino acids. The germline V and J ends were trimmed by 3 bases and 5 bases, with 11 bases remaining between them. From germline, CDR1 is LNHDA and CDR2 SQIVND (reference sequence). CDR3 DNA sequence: TGTGCCAGTAGTATCTCCACTAGCCACGAGCAGTACTTC. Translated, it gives CASSISTSHEQYF. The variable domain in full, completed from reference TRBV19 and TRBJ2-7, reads DGGITQSPKYLFRKEGQNVTLSCEQNLNHDAMYWYRQDPGQGLRLIYYSQIVNDFQKGDIAEGYSVSREKKESFPLTVTSAQKNPTAFYLCASSISTSHEQYFGPGTRLTVT.

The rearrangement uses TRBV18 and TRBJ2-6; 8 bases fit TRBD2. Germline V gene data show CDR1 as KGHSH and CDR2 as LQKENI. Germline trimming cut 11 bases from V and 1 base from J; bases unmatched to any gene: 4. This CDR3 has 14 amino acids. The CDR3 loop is CAQRGQSGANVLTF. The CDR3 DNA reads TGTGCCCAGCGGGGGCAATCTGGGGCCAACGTCCTGACTTTC.

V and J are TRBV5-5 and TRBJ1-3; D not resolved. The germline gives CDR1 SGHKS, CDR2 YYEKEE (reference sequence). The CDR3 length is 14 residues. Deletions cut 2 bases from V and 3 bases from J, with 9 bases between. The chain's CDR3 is CASSFGRNGNTIYF. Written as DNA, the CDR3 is TGTGCCAGCAGCTTCGGGCGGAATGGAAACACCATATATTTT.

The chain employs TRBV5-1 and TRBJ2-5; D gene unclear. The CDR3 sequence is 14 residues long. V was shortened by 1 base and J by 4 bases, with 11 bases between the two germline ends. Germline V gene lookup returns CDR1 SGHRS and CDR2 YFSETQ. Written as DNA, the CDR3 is TGCGCCAGCAGCTTGTCTAGTTCTCCAGAGACCCAGTACTTC. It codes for CASSLSSSPETQYF. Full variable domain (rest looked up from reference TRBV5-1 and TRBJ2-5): KAGVTQTPRYLIKTRGQQVTLSCSPISGHRSVSWYQQTPGQGLQFLFEYFSETQRNKGNFPGRFSGRQFSNSRSEMNVSTLELGDSALYLCASSLSSSPETQYFGPGTRLLVL.

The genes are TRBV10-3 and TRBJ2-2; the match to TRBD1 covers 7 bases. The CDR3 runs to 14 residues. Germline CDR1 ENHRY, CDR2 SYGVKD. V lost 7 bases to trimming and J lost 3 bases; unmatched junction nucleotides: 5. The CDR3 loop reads CAIKGDRDTGELFF. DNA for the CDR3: TGTGCCATCAAGGGAGACAGGGACACCGGGGAGCTGTTTTTT.

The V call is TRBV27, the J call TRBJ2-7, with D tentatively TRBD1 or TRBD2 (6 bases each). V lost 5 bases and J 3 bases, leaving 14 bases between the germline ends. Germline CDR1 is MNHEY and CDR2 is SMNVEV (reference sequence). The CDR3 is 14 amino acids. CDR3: CASSPGQAGYEQYF. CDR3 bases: TGTGCCAGCAGTCCGGGACAAGCGGGCTACGAGCAGTACTTC.

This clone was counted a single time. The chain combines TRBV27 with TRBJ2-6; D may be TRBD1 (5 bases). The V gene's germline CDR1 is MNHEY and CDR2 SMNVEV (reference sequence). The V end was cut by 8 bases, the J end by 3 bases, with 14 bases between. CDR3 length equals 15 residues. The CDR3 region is CASSRPGYGANVLTF. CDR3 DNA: TGTGCCAGCTCTCGCCCAGGGTATGGGGCCAACGTCCTGACTTTC.